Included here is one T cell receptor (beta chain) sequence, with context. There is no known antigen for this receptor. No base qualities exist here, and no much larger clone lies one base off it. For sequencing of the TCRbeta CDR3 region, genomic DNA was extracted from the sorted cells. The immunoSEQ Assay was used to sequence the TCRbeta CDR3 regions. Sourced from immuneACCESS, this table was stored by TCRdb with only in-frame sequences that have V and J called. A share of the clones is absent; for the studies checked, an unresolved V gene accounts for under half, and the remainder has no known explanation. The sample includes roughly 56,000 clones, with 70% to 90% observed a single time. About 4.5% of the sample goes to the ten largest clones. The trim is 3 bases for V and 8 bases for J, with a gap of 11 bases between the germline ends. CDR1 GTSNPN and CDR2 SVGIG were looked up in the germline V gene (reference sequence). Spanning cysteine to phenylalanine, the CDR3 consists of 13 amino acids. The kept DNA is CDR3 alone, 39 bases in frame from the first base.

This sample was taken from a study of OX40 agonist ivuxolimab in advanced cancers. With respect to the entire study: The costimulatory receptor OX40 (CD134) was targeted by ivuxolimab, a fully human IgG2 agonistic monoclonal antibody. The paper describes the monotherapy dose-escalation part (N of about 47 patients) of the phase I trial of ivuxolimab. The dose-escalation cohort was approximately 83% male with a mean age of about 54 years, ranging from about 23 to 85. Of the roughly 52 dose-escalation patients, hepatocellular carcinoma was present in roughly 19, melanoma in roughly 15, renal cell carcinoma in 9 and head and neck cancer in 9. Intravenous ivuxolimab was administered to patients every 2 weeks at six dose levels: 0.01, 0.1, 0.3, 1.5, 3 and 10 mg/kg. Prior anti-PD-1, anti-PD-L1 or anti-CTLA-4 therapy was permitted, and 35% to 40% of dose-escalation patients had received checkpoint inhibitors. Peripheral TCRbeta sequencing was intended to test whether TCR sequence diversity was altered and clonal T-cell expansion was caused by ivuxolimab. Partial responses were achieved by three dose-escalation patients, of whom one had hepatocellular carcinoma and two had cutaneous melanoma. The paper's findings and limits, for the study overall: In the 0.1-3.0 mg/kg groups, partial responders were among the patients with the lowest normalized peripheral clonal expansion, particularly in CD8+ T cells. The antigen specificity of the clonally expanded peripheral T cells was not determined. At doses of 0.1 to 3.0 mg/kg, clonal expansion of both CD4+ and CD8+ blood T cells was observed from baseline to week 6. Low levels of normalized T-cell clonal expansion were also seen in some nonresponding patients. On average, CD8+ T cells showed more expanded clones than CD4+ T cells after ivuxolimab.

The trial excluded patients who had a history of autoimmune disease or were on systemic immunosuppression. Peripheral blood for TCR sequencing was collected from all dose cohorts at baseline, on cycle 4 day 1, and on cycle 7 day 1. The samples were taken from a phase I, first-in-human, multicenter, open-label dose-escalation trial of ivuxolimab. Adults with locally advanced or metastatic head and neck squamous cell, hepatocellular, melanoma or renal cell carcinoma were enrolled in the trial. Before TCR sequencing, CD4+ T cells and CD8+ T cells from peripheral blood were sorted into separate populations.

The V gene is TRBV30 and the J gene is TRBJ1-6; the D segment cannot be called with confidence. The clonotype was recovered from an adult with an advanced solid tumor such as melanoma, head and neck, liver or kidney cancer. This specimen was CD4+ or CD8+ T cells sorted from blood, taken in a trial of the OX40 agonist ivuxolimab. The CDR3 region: CAWSVGLDSPLHF. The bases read TGTGCCTGGAGCGTAGGGTTGGATTCACCCCTCCACTTT.